The 8 T cell receptor beta chains below come from one sample, sequenced in a study of cytomegalovirus exposure and HLA in healthy donors. PCR amplification relied on 60 Vbeta primers (plus 13 Jbeta primers). The table came from immunoSEQ multiplex PCR; TCRdb's copy has only in-frame clones and leaves some out. The sample contains around 200,000 clones, 75% to 80% of which appear only once. Sequencing input: PBMCs. The receptors here all came from a male donor in good health and CMV-seronegative.

The gene calls are TRBV7-6 and TRBJ1-1, with TRBD1 identical over 9 bases. The CDR3 is made up of 14 amino acids. Germline CDR1 and CDR2: SGHVS and FNYEAQ. The ends lost 5 bases at V and 4 bases at J; junction bases unmatched: 5. This chain's CDR3 is CASSQNRGRTEAFF. The CDR3, as DNA: TGTGCCAGCAGCCAGAACAGGGGGCGCACTGAAGCTTTCTTT.

The V gene is TRBV15, the J gene TRBJ2-7; D might be TRBD2 (6 bases). The CDR3 extends over 14 amino acids. Between the trimmed V and J ends, which lost 0 bases and 3 bases, there was a span of 9 bases. From germline, CDR1 is LNHNV and CDR2 YYDKDF (reference sequence). The CDR3 reads CATSRDGGSYEQYF. The CDR3 DNA is TGTGCCACCAGCAGAGATGGGGGGAGCTACGAGCAGTACTTC.

The V and J genes are TRBV6-1 and TRBJ2-7; 9 bases align to TRBD2. CDR3 length: 15 residues. Germline values: CDR1 MNHNS, CDR2 SASEGT. V lost 6 bases, J lost 5 bases, and 11 bases stayed unmatched. The CDR3 DNA reads TGTGCCAGCAGCCCAGTCGGACTAGCGATCGACGAGCAGTACTTC. It codes for CASSPVGLAIDEQYF.

V is TRBV2 and J is TRBJ1-1; no definite D call. The V gene lost 7 bases and the J gene lost 1 base, with 10 bases spanning the gap. The CDR3 has 13 amino acids. Looked up from germline, CDR1 is SNHLY and CDR2 is FYNNEI. CDR3 amino acids: CASKFSPNTEAFF. CDR3 DNA: TGTGCCAGCAAATTTAGTCCGAACACTGAAGCTTTCTTT.

This clone was seen a handful of times. The V gene is TRBV5-1, the J gene TRBJ2-7; 10 bases map to TRBD2. The CDR3 length is 13 residues. Germline CDR1 is SGHRS and CDR2 is YFSETQ. The V and J ends lost 6 bases and 4 bases, in that order; junction bases with no gene match: 4. CDR3 in DNA: TGCGCCAGCAAAGCGGGGGGGCGATACGAGCAGTACTTC. It specifies CASKAGGRYEQYF.

This clone was detected only a few times. The chain employs TRBV7-9 and TRBJ1-2; no clear D gene. V was clipped by 4 bases and J by 8 bases, with 17 bases between them. Germline V gene sequence: CDR1 SEHNR, CDR2 FQNEAQ (reference sequence). The CDR3 contains 14 residues. The CDR3, as DNA: TGTGCCAGCAGCTCCTCTTACGGGTTGAAAGGCTACACCTTC. Translating it yields CASSSSYGLKGYTF. Looking up the rest from reference TRBV7-9 and TRBJ1-2 gives the full variable domain: DTGVSQNPRHKITKRGQNVTFRCDPISEHNRLYWYRQTLGQGPEFLTYFQNEAQLEKSRLLSDRFSAERPKGSFSTLEIQRTEQGDSAMYLCASSSSYGLKGYTFGSGTRLTVV.

The chain links TRBV7-2 to TRBJ1-2; D gene uncertain. V was cut by 1 base and J by 3 bases, with 6 bases left in between. This CDR3 region has 13 residues. Germline loops: CDR1 SGHTA, CDR2 FQGNSA. The CDR3 reads CASSLDGDYGYTF. The CDR3 bases are TGTGCCAGCAGCTTAGACGGAGACTATGGCTACACCTTC.

This rearrangement joins TRBV10-3 to TRBJ1-2; 7 nucleotides match TRBD1. The junction had 8 bases not matched to a gene; V was cut back by 6 bases and J by 4 bases. CDR1 is ENHRY, CDR2 SYGVKD, per germline. The CDR3 totals 14 residues. CDR3 protein: CAISEPGQLYGYTF. The CDR3 DNA reads TGTGCCATCAGCGAACCGGGACAGCTCTATGGCTACACCTTC.